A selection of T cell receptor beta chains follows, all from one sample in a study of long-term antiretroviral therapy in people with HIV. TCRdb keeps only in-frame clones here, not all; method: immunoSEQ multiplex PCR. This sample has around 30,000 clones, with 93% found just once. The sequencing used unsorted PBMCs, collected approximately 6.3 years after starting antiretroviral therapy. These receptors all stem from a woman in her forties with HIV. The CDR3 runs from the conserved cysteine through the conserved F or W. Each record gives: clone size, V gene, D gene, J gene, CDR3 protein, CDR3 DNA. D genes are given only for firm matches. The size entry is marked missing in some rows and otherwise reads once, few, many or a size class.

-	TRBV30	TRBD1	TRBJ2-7	CAWSPTGGWAYEQYF	TGTGCCTGGAGTCCAACAGGGGGATGGGCCTACGAGCAGTACTTC
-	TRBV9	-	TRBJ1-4	CASSPGANNEKLFF	TGTGCCAGCAGCCCGGGGGCCAATAATGAAAAACTGTTTTTT
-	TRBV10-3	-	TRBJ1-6	CAISESTGGVPLHF	TGTGCCATCAGTGAGTCGACAGGTGGAGTACCCCTCCACTTT
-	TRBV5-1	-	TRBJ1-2	CASSIGSYGYTF	TGCGCCAGCAGCATCGGTAGCTATGGCTACACCTTC
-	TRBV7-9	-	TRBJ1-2	CASTFPGREHYGYTF	TGTGCCAGCACTTTTCCGGGCAGGGAGCACTATGGCTACACCTTC
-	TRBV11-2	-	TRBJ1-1	CASSLGIGEAFF	TGTGCCAGCAGCTTAGGCATCGGAGAAGCTTTCTTT
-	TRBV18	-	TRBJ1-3	CASSPQTPGSGNTIYF	TGTGCCAGCTCACCACAAACTCCGGGGTCTGGAAACACCATATATTTT
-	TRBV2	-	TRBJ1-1	CASIPAPNTEAFF	TGTGCCAGCATTCCGGCGCCGAACACTGAAGCTTTCTTT
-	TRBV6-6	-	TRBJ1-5	CATKDGSHSNQPQHF	TGTGCCACCAAAGACGGATCACATAGCAATCAGCCCCAGCATTTT
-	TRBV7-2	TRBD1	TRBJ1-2	CASSPGTANTNYGYTF	TGTGCCAGCAGCCCCGGGACAGCCAATACTAACTATGGCTACACCTTC
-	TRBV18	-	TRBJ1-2	CASSPPLLDYGYTF	TGTGCCAGCTCACCACCTCTGCTCGACTATGGCTACACCTTC
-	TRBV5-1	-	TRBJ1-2	CASSLDQTDPGYTF	TGCGCCAGCAGCTTGGACCAGACAGACCCGGGCTACACCTTC
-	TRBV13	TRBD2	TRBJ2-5	CASSLRRGAFVETQYF	TGTGCCAGCAGCTTACGGCGGGGGGCCTTTGTGGAGACCCAGTACTTC
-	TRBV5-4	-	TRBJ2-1	CASSLAPVGQWGNEQFF	TGTGCCAGCAGCTTGGCCCCTGTTGGACAGTGGGGAAATGAGCAGTTCTTC
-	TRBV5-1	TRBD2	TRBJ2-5	CASSLTSGSQETQYF	TGCGCCAGCAGCTTGACTAGCGGCTCCCAAGAGACCCAGTACTTC
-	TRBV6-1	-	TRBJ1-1	CASIRSGRTEAFF	TGTGCCAGCATTCGGTCAGGGAGGACTGAAGCTTTCTTT
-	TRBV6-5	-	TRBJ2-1	CASKLRDEQFF	TGTGCCAGCAAGCTTCGAGATGAGCAGTTCTTC
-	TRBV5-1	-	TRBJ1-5	CASSLTGRGGNQPQHF	TGCGCCAGCTCGCTTACCGGCAGGGGAGGCAATCAGCCCCAGCATTTT
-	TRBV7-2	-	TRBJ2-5	CASSIHNEETQYF	TGTGCCAGCAGCATACATAATGAGGAGACCCAGTACTTC
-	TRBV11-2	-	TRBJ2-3	CASSLDSPNSYTQYF	TGTGCCAGCAGCTTAGACAGCCCGAACTCTTATACGCAGTATTTT
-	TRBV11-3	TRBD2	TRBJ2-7	CASSLGGGRYEQYF	TGTGCCAGCAGCTTAGGCGGGGGGAGGTACGAGCAGTACTTC
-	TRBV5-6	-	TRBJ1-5	CASSLGWAKNQPQHF	TGTGCCAGCAGCTTGGGGTGGGCCAAGAATCAGCCCCAGCATTTT
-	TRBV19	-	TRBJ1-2	CASSILVGTYGYTF	TGTGCCAGTAGTATCTTAGTAGGGACCTATGGCTACACCTTC
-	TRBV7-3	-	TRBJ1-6	CASSSGLYNSPLHF	TGTGCCAGCTCTTCGGGCCTTTATAATTCACCCCTCCACTTT
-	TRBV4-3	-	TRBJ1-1	CASSQETSWNTEAFF	TGCGCCAGCAGCCAAGAGACCAGTTGGAACACTGAAGCTTTCTTT
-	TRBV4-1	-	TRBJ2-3	CASSQDRGGGSDTQYF	TGCGCCAGCAGCCAAGATCGTGGGGGCGGAAGTGATACGCAGTATTTT
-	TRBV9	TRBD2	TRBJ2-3	CASRRGGSTDTQYF	TGTGCTTCAAGGCGGGGGGGTAGCACAGATACGCAGTATTTT
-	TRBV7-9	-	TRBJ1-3	CASSPSEDSGNTIYF	TGTGCCAGCAGCCCAAGTGAGGATTCTGGAAACACCATATATTTT
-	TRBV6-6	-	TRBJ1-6	CASSYSSFGNTPLHF	TGTGCCAGCAGTTACAGTTCGTTTGGGAATACACCCCTCCACTTT
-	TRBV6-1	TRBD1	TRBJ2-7	CASSRGTEYEQYF	TGTGCCAGCAGTCGAGGGACAGAGTACGAGCAGTACTTC
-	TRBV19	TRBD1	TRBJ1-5	CASSIVGTVSNQPQHF	TGTGCCAGTAGTATAGTTGGGACAGTTAGCAATCAGCCCCAGCATTTT
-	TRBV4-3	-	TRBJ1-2	CASSQDSGGVGFGYTF	TGCGCCAGCAGCCAAGATTCGGGAGGGGTAGGGTTTGGCTACACCTTC
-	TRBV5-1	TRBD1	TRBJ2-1	CASSETGDNEQFF	TGCGCCAGCAGTGAGACAGGGGACAATGAGCAGTTCTTC
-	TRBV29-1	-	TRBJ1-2	CSVSYQGIGGYTF	TGCAGCGTTAGCTACCAGGGAATTGGTGGCTACACCTTC
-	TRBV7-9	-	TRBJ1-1	CASSLAGWGKEAFF	TGTGCCAGCAGCTTAGCTGGATGGGGGAAGGAAGCTTTCTTT
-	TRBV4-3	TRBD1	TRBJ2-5	CASSQDAGGVQETQYF	TGCGCCAGCAGCCAAGATGCAGGGGGCGTACAGGAGACCCAGTACTTC
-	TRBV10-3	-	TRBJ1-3	CAISEGNTIYF	TGTGCCATCAGTGAAGGAAACACCATATATTTT
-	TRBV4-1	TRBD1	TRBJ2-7	CASSPDRISSYEQYF	TGCGCCAGCAGCCCGGACAGGATATCCTCCTACGAGCAGTACTTC
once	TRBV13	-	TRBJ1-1	CASSLRIGMVTEAFF	TGTGCCAGCAGCTTACGGATAGGGATGGTCACTGAAGCTTTCTTT
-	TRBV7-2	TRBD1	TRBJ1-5	CASSTKTGSNQPQHF	TGTGCCAGCAGCACCAAGACAGGGAGCAATCAGCCCCAGCATTTT
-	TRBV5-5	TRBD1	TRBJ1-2	CASSLSGQGAAGYTF	TGTGCCAGCAGCTTGTCGGGACAGGGGGCGGCGGGCTACACCTTC
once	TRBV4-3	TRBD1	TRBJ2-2	CASSPGQGASGELFF	TGCGCCAGCAGCCCCGGACAGGGGGCATCCGGGGAGCTGTTTTTT
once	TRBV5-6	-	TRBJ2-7	CASSLRWDSYEQYF	TGTGCCAGCAGCTTACGATGGGACTCCTACGAGCAGTACTTC
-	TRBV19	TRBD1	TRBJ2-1	CANPGQGTVLNEQFF	TGTGCCAACCCGGGACAGGGAACGGTACTCAATGAGCAGTTCTTC
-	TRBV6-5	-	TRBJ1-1	CASSYSMNTEAFF	TGTGCCAGCAGTTACTCGATGAACACTGAAGCTTTCTTT
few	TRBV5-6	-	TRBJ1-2	CASSLERLDYGYTF	TGTGCCAGCAGCTTGGAACGTCTAGACTATGGCTACACCTTC
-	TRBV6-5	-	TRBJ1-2	CASSYSRDAGGYGYTF	TGTGCCAGCAGTTACAGCCGGGACGCTGGCGGCTATGGCTACACCTTC
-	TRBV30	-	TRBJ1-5	CAWSGGDNQPQHF	TGTGCCTGGAGTGGGGGGGACAATCAGCCCCAGCATTTT
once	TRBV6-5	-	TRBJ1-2	CASLSPFEGSYGYTF	TGTGCCAGCCTCTCGCCCTTCGAAGGGAGCTATGGCTACACCTTC